This T cell receptor beta chain was found in a study of T cell responses to AZD1222 COVID-19 vaccine. Points from the study as a whole: Along spike, vaccine-associated CD4 TCRs were found throughout, with dominance at 160-218 and 743-854. Increased Spike-specific TCR breadth and depth were observed after two AZD1222 doses. Clonal diversity may have been underestimated, and the donors were mostly white British, with more females than males.

The CDR3 is 14 residues long. V gave up 5 bases and J gave up 2 bases; unmatched junction bases: 5. Germline values: CDR1 WNHNN, CDR2 SYGVQD (reference sequence). Clones were sequenced by immunoSEQ multiplex PCR, and TCRdb holds only the in-frame ones, with some missing. The sample shows around 120,000 clones, roughly 92% of them seen only once. A word on this clone: As yet, its antigen is unknown.

The sample consisted of peripheral blood, taken 28 days after the second AZD1222 dose. The TCR was taken from an adult who received the AZD1222 COVID-19 vaccine. This sequence joins TRBV10-1 and TRBJ2-7, with 8 bases lining up with TRBD1. CDR3 in DNA: TGCGCCAGCAGTCACGACAGGGGAGCCTACGAGCAGTACTTC. It encodes CASSHDRGAYEQYF.